Listed below are T cell receptor beta chains from one sample, sequenced in a study of technical replicates of blood from several donors. The data were produced by immunoSEQ multiplex PCR, yet TCRdb's version contains in-frame clones alone and is incomplete. The sample shows tens of thousands of clones, roughly 96% of them seen only once. The sample was T cells isolated from PBMCs. The receptors originated from a human donor in good health. Both conserved end residues are part of each CDR3. The order of the fields is clone size, CDR3 length, V gene, CDR3 protein. The size field is filled for only some rows; it gives once, few, many or a size class.

- | 16 | TRBV15 | CATAGFKRELADTQYF
- | 11 | TRBV20-1 | CSGQGHNEQFF
- | 14 | TRBV5-1 | CASSLEPRDGELFF
once | 15 | TRBV9 | CASSVTGQPSYEQYF
- | 13 | TRBV28 | CASSRDLNTEAFF
- | 14 | TRBV13 | CASSGGENTGELFF
- | 13 | TRBV19 | CASSAWPGKEQYF
- | 15 | TRBV15 | CATSRERGGAYEQYF
- | 14 | TRBV6-4 | CASRSSGRLNEQFF
- | 12 | TRBV2 | CASSESGVEAFF
- | 18 | TRBV4-1 | CASSQDRLAGGLSYEQYF
- | 17 | TRBV7-2 | CASSLAGLRGGGETQYF
- | 15 | TRBV7-3 | CASSNPLADTGELFF
once | 15 | TRBV7-2 | CASSLVRESNSPLHF
- | 16 | TRBV5-1 | CASSLDAVGNTGELFF
once | 14 | TRBV7-9 | CASSRAEQGNEAFF
- | 15 | TRBV6-5 | CASSYFLAGGGEQFF
- | 18 | TRBV27 | CASRMTSGRAYPDYEQYF
- | 16 | TRBV5-1 | CASSPGGTGSNQPQHF
- | 15 | TRBV7-9 | CASSFRTDSYNEQFF
- | 15 | TRBV5-1 | CASSSGTVNTGELFF
- | 18 | TRBV12-5 | CASGQYGTGGQGNQPQHF
- | 15 | TRBV5-1 | CASRRSGGHTDTQYF
once | 11 | TRBV20-1 | CSARELAEQFF
- | 12 | TRBV11-3 | CASSSSPYEQYF
- | 15 | TRBV19 | CASRKRTGWTGELFF
- | 16 | TRBV15 | CATSRGNRGLDTEAFF
- | 16 | TRBV10-3 | CAISDLSEGGKETQYF
- | 15 | TRBV7-6 | CASSLGQGMNTEAFF
- | 14 | TRBV6-6 | CASSQQLSKNIQYF
- | 15 | TRBV15 | CATSAPKGGNEKLFF
- | 12 | TRBV28 | CASSSADQPQHF
- | 15 | TRBV6-4 | CASSDSAGGGETQYF
- | 13 | TRBV4-1 | CASSLEGGYEQYF
- | 14 | TRBV7-2 | CASSYSSGINEQYF
- | 13 | TRBV6-6 | CASSYEQIYEQYF
- | 15 | TRBV5-4 | CASSLGGVEDTEAFF
- | 16 | TRBV7-9 | CASSSRLRTNTGELFF
once | 16 | TRBV6-4 | CASSDSSAGQGNIQYF
- | 12 | TRBV10-3 | CAISAQEYGYTF
- | 14 | TRBV5-1 | CASSLTGANTEAFF
- | 14 | TRBV6-5 | CASSQGDENTEAFF
- | 12 | TRBV7-9 | CASSLAGGEQYF
- | 12 | TRBV5-8 | CASSSTVYGYTF
few | 15 | TRBV27 | CASSTSRDGNQPQHF
once | 16 | TRBV6-1 | CASSEILTGPGDTQYF
- | 15 | TRBV5-4 | CASSDPRPGLYEQYF
- | 13 | TRBV18 | CASSPLPSAEAFF